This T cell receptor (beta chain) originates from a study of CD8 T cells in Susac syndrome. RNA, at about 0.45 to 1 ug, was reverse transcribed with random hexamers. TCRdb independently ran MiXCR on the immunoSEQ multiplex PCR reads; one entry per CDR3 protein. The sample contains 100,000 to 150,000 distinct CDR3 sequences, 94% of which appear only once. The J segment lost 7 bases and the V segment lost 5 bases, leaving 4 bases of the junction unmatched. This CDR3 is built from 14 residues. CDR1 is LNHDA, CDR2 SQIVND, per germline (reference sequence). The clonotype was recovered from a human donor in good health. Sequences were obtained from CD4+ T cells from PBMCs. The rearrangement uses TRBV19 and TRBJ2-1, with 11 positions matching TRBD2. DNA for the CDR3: TGTGCCAGTAGTCAAGGGACTAGCGGTAATGAGCAGTTCTTC. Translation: CASSQGTSGNEQFF.